This T cell receptor beta chain was sequenced during a study of identical twins. General study results and limits: Sharing of beta out-of-frame sequences by twins showed a weaker excess. Recombination models fit unrelated individuals' TCR alpha sharing but underestimated twins'.

Worth noting for this clonotype: Its antigen remains unidentified.

TCRdb processed the 5' RACE reads anew with MiXCR; each CDR3 protein has one entry. The sample contains 1.5 million or so distinct CDR3 sequences, less than 40% of which appear only once. This receptor was obtained from a newborn girl in good health. The sequenced sample consisted of cord blood.

CDR3 DNA sequence: TGTGCCAGCGGGTATAGCGGGGGAGTCTACAATGAGCAGTTCTTC. It yields the protein CASGYSGGVYNEQFF. The chain joins TRBV7-6 to TRBJ2-1, with 9 bases aligning to TRBD2. The length of the CDR3 is 15 residues. Trimming cost V 8 bases and J 3 bases; bases outside gene matches: 8. Germline CDR1 SGHVS, CDR2 FNYEAQ.